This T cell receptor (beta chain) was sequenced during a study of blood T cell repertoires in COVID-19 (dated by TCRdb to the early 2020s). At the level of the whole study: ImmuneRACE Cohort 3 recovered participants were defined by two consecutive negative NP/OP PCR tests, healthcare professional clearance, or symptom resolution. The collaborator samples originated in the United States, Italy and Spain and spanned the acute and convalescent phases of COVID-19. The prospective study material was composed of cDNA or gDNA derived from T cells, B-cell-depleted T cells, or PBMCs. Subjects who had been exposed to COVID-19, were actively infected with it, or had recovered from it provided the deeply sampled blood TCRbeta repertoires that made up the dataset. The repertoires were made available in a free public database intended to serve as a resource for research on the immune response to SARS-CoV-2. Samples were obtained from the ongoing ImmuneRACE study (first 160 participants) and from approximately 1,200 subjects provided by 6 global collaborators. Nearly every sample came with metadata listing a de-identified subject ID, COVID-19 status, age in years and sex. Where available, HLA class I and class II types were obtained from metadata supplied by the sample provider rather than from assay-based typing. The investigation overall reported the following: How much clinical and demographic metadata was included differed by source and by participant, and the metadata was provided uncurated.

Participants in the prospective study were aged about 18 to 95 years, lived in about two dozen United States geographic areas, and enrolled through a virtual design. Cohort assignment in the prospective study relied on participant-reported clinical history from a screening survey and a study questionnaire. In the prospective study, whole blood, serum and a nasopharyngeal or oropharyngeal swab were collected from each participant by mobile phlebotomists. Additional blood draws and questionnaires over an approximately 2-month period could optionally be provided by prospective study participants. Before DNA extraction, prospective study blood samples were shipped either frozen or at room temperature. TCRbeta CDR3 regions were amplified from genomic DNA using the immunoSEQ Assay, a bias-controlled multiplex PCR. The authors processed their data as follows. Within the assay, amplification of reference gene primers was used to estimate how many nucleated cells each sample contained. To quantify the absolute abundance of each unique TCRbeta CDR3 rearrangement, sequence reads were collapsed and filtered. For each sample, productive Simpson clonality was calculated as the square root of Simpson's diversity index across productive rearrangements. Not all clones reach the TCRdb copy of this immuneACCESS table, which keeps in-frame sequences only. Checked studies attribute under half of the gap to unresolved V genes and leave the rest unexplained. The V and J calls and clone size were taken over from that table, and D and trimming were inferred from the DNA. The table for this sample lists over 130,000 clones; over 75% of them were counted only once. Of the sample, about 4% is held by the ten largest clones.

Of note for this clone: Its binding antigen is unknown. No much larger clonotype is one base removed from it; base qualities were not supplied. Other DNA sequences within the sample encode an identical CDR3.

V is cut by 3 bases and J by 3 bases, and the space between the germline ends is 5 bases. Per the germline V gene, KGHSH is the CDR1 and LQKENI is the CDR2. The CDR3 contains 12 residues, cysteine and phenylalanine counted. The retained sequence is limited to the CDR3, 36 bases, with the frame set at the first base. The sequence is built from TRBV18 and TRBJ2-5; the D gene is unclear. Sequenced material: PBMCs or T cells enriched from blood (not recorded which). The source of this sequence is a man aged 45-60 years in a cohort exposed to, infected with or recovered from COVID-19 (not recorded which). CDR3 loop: CASSPSEETQYF. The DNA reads TGTGCCAGCTCACCTTCGGAAGAGACCCAGTACTTC.